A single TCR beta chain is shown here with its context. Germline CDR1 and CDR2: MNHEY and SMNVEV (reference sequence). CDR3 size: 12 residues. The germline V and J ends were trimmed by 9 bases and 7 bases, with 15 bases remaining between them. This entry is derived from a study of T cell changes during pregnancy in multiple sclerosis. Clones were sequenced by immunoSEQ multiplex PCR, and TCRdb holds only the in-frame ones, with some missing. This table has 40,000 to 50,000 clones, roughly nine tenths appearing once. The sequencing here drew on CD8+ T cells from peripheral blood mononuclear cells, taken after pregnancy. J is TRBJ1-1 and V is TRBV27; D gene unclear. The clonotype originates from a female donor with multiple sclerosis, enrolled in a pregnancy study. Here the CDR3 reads CARTREALEAFF. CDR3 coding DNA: TGTGCCAGAACTCGGGAGGCCCTTGAAGCTTTCTTT.